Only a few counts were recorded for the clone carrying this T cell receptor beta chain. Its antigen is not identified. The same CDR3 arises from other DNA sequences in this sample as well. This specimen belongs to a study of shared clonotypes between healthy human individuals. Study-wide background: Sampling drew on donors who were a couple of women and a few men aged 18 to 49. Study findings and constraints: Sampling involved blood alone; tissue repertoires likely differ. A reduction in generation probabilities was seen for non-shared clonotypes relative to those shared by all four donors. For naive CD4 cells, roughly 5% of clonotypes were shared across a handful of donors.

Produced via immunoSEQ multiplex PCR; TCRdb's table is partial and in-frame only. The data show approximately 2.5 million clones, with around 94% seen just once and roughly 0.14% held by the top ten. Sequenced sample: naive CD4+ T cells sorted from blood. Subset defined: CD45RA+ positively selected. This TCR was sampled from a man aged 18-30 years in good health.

This CDR3 reads CASSEASRNSPLHF. CDR3 nucleotides: TGTGCCAGCAGTGAAGCGTCCAGGAATTCACCCCTCCACTTT. The chain recombines TRBV6-1 with TRBJ1-6; no reliable D call. CDR1 and CDR2 (germline): MNHNS, SASEGT. This CDR3 contains 14 residues. Between the trimmed V and J ends, which lost 0 bases and 7 bases, there was a span of 7 bases.